This T cell receptor (beta chain) was recorded in a study of blood T cell repertoires in COVID-19. Study-level information: Material from acute and convalescent COVID-19 was sourced from the United States, Italy and Spain. Sources were T cells, B-cell-depleted T cells, or PBMCs; the material itself was cDNA or gDNA.

V shed 5 bases and J shed 4 bases, with 20 bases lying between them. Germline V lookup: CDR1 SGHAT, CDR2 FQNNGV. CDR3 length equals 16 residues. Under the authors' procedure: For nucleated cells, counts were estimated from reference gene primer amplification. Libraries were prepared by immunoSEQ multiplex PCR; TCRdb keeps only in-frame clonotypes and omits some of them. The D gene and trimming were derived from the DNA, and the V and J assignments and clone size from that table. This sample carries roughly 110,000 clones, approximately 80% of them seen once, and the ten largest clones take under 11%.

This clonotype originated in a human donor in a cohort sampled during active COVID-19. The V call is TRBV11-2, the J call TRBJ1-1; a possible D gene is TRBD1 (5 bases). Sequencing was performed on peripheral blood. CDR3 loop: CASSVSGRAGSTEAFF. The CDR3 DNA is TGTGCCAGCAGCGTTAGCGGTCGGGCAGGGTCCACTGAAGCTTTCTTT. The full variable domain, completed using reference TRBV11-2 and TRBJ1-1, is EAGVAQSPRYKIIEKRQSVAFWCNPISGHATLYWYQQILGQGPKLLIQFQNNGVVDDSQLPKDRFSAERLKGVDSTLKIQPAKLEDSAVYLCASSVSGRAGSTEAFFGQGTRLTVV.